Following are 30 T cell receptor beta chains from one sample sequenced in a study of CD8 T cells in Susac syndrome. Random hexamers were used to reverse transcribe an amount of roughly 0.45 to 1 ug RNA. MiXCR, run by TCRdb on the immunoSEQ multiplex PCR reads, gives a single entry per CDR3 protein. The sample contains a few hundred thousand distinct CDR3 sequences, about 88% of which appear only once. The sample was CD8+ T cells from PBMCs. Receptors were obtained from a human donor with multiple sclerosis.

The CDR3: CASNPGLASQETQYF. CDR3 bases: TGTGCCAGCAACCCGGGACTAGCCTCCCAAGAGACCCAGTACTTC. The genes are TRBV12-3 or TRBV12-4 and TRBJ2-5; 9 bases match TRBD2. J lost 1 base, V lost 7 bases, and 7 bases had no gene match. The CDR3 spans 15 residues.

This chain joins TRBV27 and TRBJ2-2; the D is unclear. The CDR3 is 16 residues long. V dropped 6 bases and J dropped 0 bases, with 14 bases sitting between them. In germline, CDR1 is MNHEY, CDR2 SMNVEV (reference sequence). DNA for the CDR3: TGTGCCAGCAGCCCTATCAACAACGCGAACACCGGGGAGCTGTTTTTT. Its translation: CASSPINNANTGELFF.

This chain connects TRBV12-3 or TRBV12-4 to TRBJ2-3; 16 nucleotides match TRBD2. CDR3 size: 17 residues. The V and J ends lost 11 bases and 0 bases, in that order; junction bases with no gene match: 8. As DNA, the CDR3 is TGTGCCGTCGTGGGACTAGCGGGAGGGCGGAGCACAGATACGCAGTATTTT. This translates into CAVVGLAGGRSTDTQYF.

This chain joins TRBV14 and TRBJ1-2; TRBD1 matches at 8 bases. The J segment lost 6 bases and the V segment lost 0 bases, leaving 9 bases of the junction unmatched. The CDR3 sequence is 16 residues long. Germline CDR1 and CDR2: SGHDN and FVKESK. The CDR3 protein is CASSQDRTGRSDGYTF. The CDR3 region has the DNA TGTGCCAGCAGCCAAGACCGGACAGGGAGGAGTGATGGCTACACCTTC.

This sequence joins TRBV4-1 and TRBJ1-1, with D possibly matching TRBD1 (5 bases). V was pared by 0 bases and J by 0 bases, with 11 bases between. The CDR3 length is 16 residues. Germline V gene sequence: CDR1 MGHRA, CDR2 YSYEKL. The CDR3 bases are TGCGCCAGCAGCCAAGAATTAGGGGCTATGAACACTGAAGCTTTCTTT. As protein: CASSQELGAMNTEAFF.

The rearrangement joins TRBV7-8 to TRBJ2-1; 9 nucleotides match TRBD2. Germline CDR1 and CDR2: SGHVS and FQNEAQ. V lost 7 bases, J lost 6 bases, and 10 bases stayed unmatched. This CDR3 spans 15 amino acids. CDR3 loop: CASTEWGLAVNEQFF. CDR3 nucleotide sequence: TGTGCCAGCACCGAATGGGGACTAGCAGTCAATGAGCAGTTCTTC.

The chain couples TRBV14 to TRBJ2-3; 9 bases fit TRBD2. The CDR3 has 15 residues. The ends lost 2 bases at V and 2 bases at J; junction bases unmatched: 2. Germline CDR1 and CDR2: SGHDN and FVKESK. The CDR3 loop is CASSQLAGFTDTQYF. In nucleotides, the CDR3 is TGTGCCAGCAGCCAACTAGCGGGGTTCACAGATACGCAGTATTTT.

The rearrangement links TRBV11-2 to TRBJ2-1; 8 nucleotides line up with TRBD2. The CDR3 is made up of 16 amino acids. V dropped 1 base and J dropped 4; count of bases not matched to a gene: 6. In germline, CDR1 is SGHAT, CDR2 FQNNGV. The CDR3 DNA reads TGTGCCAGCAGCTTAGGAACGGGAGGGCCTTACAATGAGCAGTTCTTC. Encoded protein: CASSLGTGGPYNEQFF.

CDR3 in amino acids: CASSQERDRGYEQYF. The CDR3 nucleotides are TGCGCCAGCAGCCAAGAAAGGGACAGGGGGTACGAGCAGTACTTC. This sequence joins TRBV4-1 and TRBJ2-7, with 11 bases lining up with TRBD1. The CDR3 loop spans 15 amino acids. V was clipped by 0 bases and J by 4 bases; unmatched bases: 2. Germline-derived CDR1 and CDR2 are MGHRA and YSYEKL.

The chain joins TRBV6-4 to TRBJ2-1, with 10 positions matching TRBD2. Germline trimming cut 5 bases from V and 10 bases from J; bases unmatched to any gene: 11. Germline V CDR1 and CDR2: MRHNA, SNTAGT. The CDR3 length is 15 residues. The CDR3: CASSYGTSGVEEQFF. In nucleotides, the CDR3 is TGTGCCAGCAGTTACGGAACTAGCGGGGTTGAGGAGCAGTTCTTC.

The gene calls are TRBV7-8 and TRBJ1-5; no definite D call. In germline, CDR1 is SGHVS, CDR2 FQNEAQ. V was clipped by 3 bases and J by 2 bases, with 5 bases between them. There are 13 residues in the CDR3. The DNA for the CDR3 is TGTGCCAGCAGCTTCCCAGGCAATCAGCCCCAGCATTTT. Translated: CASSFPGNQPQHF.

V and J are TRBV6-5 and TRBJ1-1; 10 positions match TRBD1. Germline CDR1 and CDR2: MNHEY and SVGAGI. V shed 2 bases, J shed 5 bases, and the junction held 14 bases outside the gene matches. The CDR3 totals 18 residues. CDR3 sequence: CASSYRLWDRGVVTEAFF. The CDR3 DNA reads TGTGCCAGCAGTTACCGGCTCTGGGACAGGGGAGTGGTTACTGAAGCTTTCTTT.

The genes are TRBV19 and TRBJ2-4; TRBD2 matches 8 bases. V lost 5 bases, J lost 8 bases, and 8 bases stayed unmatched. Germline CDR1 LNHDA, CDR2 SQIVND (reference sequence). The CDR3 loop spans 14 amino acids. CDR3 residues: CASSDGLAQDIQYF. CDR3 sequence (DNA): TGTGCCAGTAGTGACGGACTAGCACAAGACATTCAGTACTTC.

The chain combines TRBV24-1 with TRBJ1-3; no definite D call. Per the germline V gene, CDR1 is KGHDR and CDR2 is SFDVKD. The germline V and J ends were trimmed by 1 base and 4 bases, with 4 bases remaining between them. The CDR3 loop spans 13 amino acids. The CDR3 DNA follows: TGTGCCACCAGTGATTTCGCGGGAAACACCATATATTTT. It specifies CATSDFAGNTIYF.

The chain combines TRBV7-3 with TRBJ2-5; the D gene could be TRBD1 or TRBD2 (6 bases each). V was cut by 1 base and J by 2 bases, with 20 bases left in between. CDR1 and CDR2 from the germline V gene are SGHTA and FQGTGA. The CDR3 totals 18 residues. In DNA, the CDR3 is TGTGCCAGCAGCTTAAACCCTCGTAGGGGGGACCTACAAGAGACCCAGTACTTC. Its translation is CASSLNPRRGDLQETQYF.

A note on this clonotype: A read error may account for a junction end that differs from germline. This sequence joins TRBV28 and TRBJ1-1; D remains ambiguous. From germline, CDR1 is MDHEN and CDR2 SYDVKM. There are 14 residues in the CDR3. The CDR3: CASTTVGSYTEAFF. The CDR3 coding sequence is TGTGCCAGCACCACGGTGGGCTCCTACACCGAAGCTTTCTTT.

This rearrangement joins TRBV7-9 to TRBJ2-3; D is unclear. CDR1 is SEHNR and CDR2 is FQNEAQ in the germline V gene (reference sequence). The CDR3 runs to 15 residues. Trimming cost V 1 base and J 4 bases, with 12 bases left between them. CDR3 loop: CASSLGYETADTQYF. The DNA of the CDR3 is TGTGCCAGCAGCTTAGGGTACGAAACGGCAGATACGCAGTATTTT.

The gene calls are TRBV19 and TRBJ1-5; D is uncertain. CDR1 and CDR2 (germline): LNHDA, SQIVND (reference sequence). This CDR3 has 14 residues. V dropped 7 bases and J dropped 0 bases, with 10 bases sitting between them. CDR3 in amino acids: CASTGPDSNQPQHF. DNA for the CDR3: TGTGCCAGTACTGGGCCAGATAGCAATCAGCCCCAGCATTTT.

The V and J genes are TRBV4-3 and TRBJ1-5, with D possibly being TRBD1 (5 bases). Trimming stripped 2 bases from V and 6 bases from J, with 14 bases between. Germline V gene data show CDR1 as LGHNA and CDR2 as YSLEER. This CDR3 has 15 amino acids. The CDR3 nucleotides read TGCGCCAGCAGCCAAATGGCAGGGAGAAGTCAGCCCCAGCATTTT. Protein: CASSQMAGRSQPQHF.

The rearrangement joins TRBV27 to TRBJ2-1; 13 bases are a match to TRBD2. CDR1 is MNHEY and CDR2 is SMNVEV in the germline V gene (reference sequence). V was pared by 6 bases and J by 6 bases, with 5 bases of the junction left unmatched. There are 15 residues in the CDR3. The DNA of the CDR3 is TGTGCCAGCAGCCATGGACTAGCGGGGGTCAATGAGCAGTTCTTC. It translates to CASSHGLAGVNEQFF.

This chain joins TRBV5-4 and TRBJ2-1; D ambiguous. V lost 4 bases and J lost 6, with 5 bases in between. CDR1 and CDR2 from the germline V gene are SGHNT and YYREEE (reference sequence). The CDR3 runs 11 residues. CDR3 DNA sequence: TGTGCCAGCAGCACTACCAATGAGCAGTTCTTC. It encodes CASSTTNEQFF.

V and J are TRBV7-9 and TRBJ2-1; D call uncertain. Germline loops: CDR1 SEHNR, CDR2 FQNEAQ (reference sequence). This CDR3 region has 12 residues. The germline V and J ends were trimmed by 3 bases and 7 bases, with 7 bases remaining between them. The CDR3 bases are TGTGCCAGCAGCTTTCTAGTTAATGAGCAGTTCTTC. Encoded protein: CASSFLVNEQFF.

This sequence joins TRBV30 and TRBJ2-2; TRBD2 matches at 8 bases. The CDR3 covers 15 residues. Germline CDR1 reads GTSNPN; CDR2 reads SVGIG (reference sequence). Unmatched junction bases numbered 11, after V lost 8 bases and J lost 3 bases. CDR3 loop: CAHYPGGSYTGELFF. The CDR3 bases are TGTGCCCACTACCCGGGGGGGAGTTACACCGGGGAGCTGTTTTTT.

J is TRBJ1-2 and V is TRBV6-2 or TRBV6-3, with TRBD1 identical over 7 bases. The CDR3 is 13 amino acids. CDR1 and CDR2 from the germline V gene are MNHEY and SVGEGT. J was trimmed by 6 bases and V by 4 bases; bases with no gene match: 5. CDR3 protein: CASSFSGTDGYTF. CDR3 DNA sequence: TGTGCCAGCAGTTTCTCCGGGACAGATGGCTACACCTTC.

The rearrangement links TRBV20-1 to TRBJ2-3, with a possible D match to TRBD2 (5 bases). The CDR3 consists of 12 residues. Germline CDR1 and CDR2: DFQATT and SNEGSKA (reference sequence). V was clipped by 3 bases and J by 3 bases, with 7 bases between them. CDR3 amino acids: CSASGGTDTQYF. CDR3 nucleotides: TGCAGTGCTAGCGGAGGAACAGATACGCAGTATTTT.

This clonotype has only one observation. This rearrangement joins TRBV15 to TRBJ2-3, with 10 bases that match TRBD1. This CDR3 is 16 amino acids long. The V gene end was trimmed by 7 bases and the J gene end by 2 bases; junction bases not matched to a gene: 9. Germline CDR1 is LNHNV and CDR2 is YYDKDF (reference sequence). CDR3 sequence (DNA): TGTGCCACCAACTCCCTTGGACAGGGGGACACAGATACGCAGTATTTT. It codes for CATNSLGQGDTDTQYF. Variable domain in full (rest from reference TRBV15 and TRBJ2-3): DAMVIQNPRYQVTQFGKPVTLSCSQTLNHNVMYWYQQKSSQAPKLLFHYYDKDFNNEADTPDNFQSRRPNTSFCFLDIRSPGLGDTAMYLCATNSLGQGDTDTQYFGPGTRLTVL.

The J gene is TRBJ2-7, the V gene TRBV6-5, with 12 bases aligning to TRBD1. The germline V gene encodes CDR1 MNHEY and CDR2 SVGAGI. Germline trimming cut 6 bases from V and 6 bases from J; bases unmatched to any gene: 6. The CDR3 is made up of 14 amino acids. The CDR3 region has the DNA TGTGCCAGCAGCCCCGGGGACAGGGGGCTCGAGCAGTACTTC. It is translated as CASSPGDRGLEQYF.

The chain combines TRBV10-3 with TRBJ2-2; 10 bases are shared with TRBD2. With 4 bases clipped from V and 2 bases from J, the junction kept 7 bases outside the gene matches. The CDR3 sequence is 17 residues long. From germline, CDR1 is ENHRY and CDR2 SYGVKD. The CDR3 here is CAISGLAGEPNTGELFF. The CDR3 bases are TGTGCCATCAGTGGGCTAGCGGGAGAGCCCAACACCGGGGAGCTGTTTTTT.

In its sample, this clonotype was seen a few times. The chain has TRBV18 and TRBJ1-5; D may be TRBD1 (6 bases). Trimming removed 5 bases at V and 2 bases at J, with 10 bases between. The germline V gene has CDR1 KGHSH and CDR2 LQKENI. The CDR3 runs 14 residues. For the CDR3, the DNA is TGTGCCAGCTCAGAAGCAGGGGGCAATCAGCCCCAGCATTTT. Protein sequence: CASSEAGGNQPQHF.

This chain joins TRBV6-1 and TRBJ2-3; a weak D match, TRBD1 (5 bases). CDR1 and CDR2 (germline): MNHNS, SASEGT. Trimming removed 0 bases from V and 0 bases from J, with 16 bases in between. This CDR3 is 18 amino acids long. The CDR3 sequence is CASSEARVTGTSTDTQYF. CDR3 sequence (DNA): TGTGCCAGCAGTGAAGCGCGAGTAACAGGAACTAGCACAGATACGCAGTATTTT.